The entry below gives a single TCR beta chain sequence along with its context. TCRdb's copy holds only in-frame clones and misses some; the assay was immunoSEQ multiplex PCR. The sample consists of approximately 2,000,000 clones, around 93% of them appearing once. The naive CD8 subset, CD45RO-negative cells positively selected for CCR7, excluded terminally differentiated effector memory CD45RA+ cells. Study donors comprised healthy, HIV-negative adults devoid of recent acute infection or vaccination. This sample is part of a study of shared clonotypes between healthy human individuals. Study background: Per donor, CD8 memory used one plate, CD8 naive used two, CD4 memory used three and CD4 naive used three.

The CDR3 totals 13 residues. Germline CDR1 is SGHNT and CDR2 is YYREEE (reference sequence). V lost 5 bases, J lost 6 bases, and 6 bases stayed unmatched. The sequencing input was naive CD8+ T cells from PBMCs. The V call is TRBV5-4, the J call TRBJ1-2; 8 bases agree with TRBD1. The TCR was taken from a man in his late teens or twenties in good health. Some clones in this sample may be carry-over from other donors' samples. For the CDR3, the DNA is TGTGCCAGCAGGCTGACAGGGGACGATGGCTACACCTTC. As protein: CASRLTGDDGYTF.